Each of the 24 T cell receptor beta chains below was sequenced from the same sample in a study of shared clonotypes between healthy human individuals (dated by TCRdb to the early 2020s). The library was built by means of the immunoSEQ multiplex PCR assay. TCRdb holds this immuneACCESS table with in-frame rearrangements only. Some clones are missing; in checked studies, unresolved V genes explain under half, and the rest has no known cause. The sample table records 450,000 to 500,000 clones; around 85% of these occur just once. Roughly 13% of the sample comes from the top ten. Sample: PBMCs. These receptors all come from a woman between 35 and 50 years old in good health. Some clones in this sample may be carry-over from other donors' samples.

In regard to this clone: A far larger clone is only one base removed, so a read error is likely. This same CDR3 is encoded by further DNA sequences in the sample. This rearrangement joins TRBV25-1 to TRBJ1-2; 7 nucleotides agree with TRBD1. There are 14 residues in the CDR3. The germline V gene encodes CDR1 MGHDK and CDR2 SYGVNS. DNA of the CDR3: TGTGCCAGCAGTGCAGGGACAGACCACTACGGCTACACCTTC. It codes for CASSAGTDHYGYTF.

V gene TRBV5-6 combines with J gene TRBJ1-2; possibly TRBD1 for D (5 bases). With 4 bases removed from V and 7 bases from J, the gap between germline ends came to 11 bases. The CDR3 is 12 amino acids. CDR1 is SGHDT and CDR2 is YYEEEE in the germline V gene. In DNA, the CDR3 is TGTGCCAGCAGCCCAGGGTACTCTGGCTACACCTTC. Translating it yields CASSPGYSGYTF.

This chain links TRBV15 with TRBJ2-2; D unclear. The V end lost 6 bases, the J end lost 6 bases, and 14 bases lay between the germline ends. This CDR3 comprises 14 residues. The germline CDR1 and CDR2 sequences are LNHNV and YYDKDF (reference sequence). The CDR3 DNA reads as TGTGCCACCAGTTCTACTTGGGCGTCCGGGGAGCTGTTTTTT. This translates into CATSSTWASGELFF.

This clone was seen only once. This sequence joins TRBV2 and TRBJ1-5; no reliable D call. The V and J ends lost 6 bases and 10 bases respectively, with 25 bases between them. Germline values: CDR1 SNHLY, CDR2 FYNNEI. This CDR3 is built from 16 residues. CDR3 DNA sequence: TGTGCCAGCAGGCCAAGTCTACAAACCCCAGCATCCCCCCAGCATTTT. As protein: CASRPSLQTPASPQHF. Drawing the rest from reference TRBV2 and TRBJ1-5, the complete variable domain is EPEVTQTPSHQVTQMGQEVILRCVPISNHLYFYWYRQILGQKVEFLVSFYNNEISEKSEIFDDQFSVERPDGSNFTLKIRSTKLEDSAMYFCASRPSLQTPASPQHFGDGTRLSIL.

This clone was detected only a few times. This chain connects TRBV6-1 to TRBJ2-2; 8 nucleotides agree with TRBD2. V lost 4 bases and J lost 6; bases outside the gene matches: 7. Per germline, CDR1 MNHNS and CDR2 SASEGT. The CDR3 consists of 15 residues. CDR3 in DNA: TGTGCCAGCAGTGCCATCGGGGGGGCCGCCGGGGAGCTGTTTTTT. This codes for CASSAIGGAAGELFF.

This clone showed up just once. The chain links TRBV19 to TRBJ1-2; the match to TRBD1 covers 9 bases. The CDR3 spans 15 residues. The germline V gene has CDR1 LNHDA and CDR2 SQIVND (reference sequence). Trimming removed 4 bases from V and 4 bases from J; junction bases left unmatched: 7. The CDR3 spells CASSRGQGSTYGYTF. As DNA, the CDR3 is TGTGCCAGTAGTAGAGGACAGGGGAGTACCTATGGCTACACCTTC. Full variable domain (missing parts from reference TRBV19 and TRBJ1-2): DGGITQSPKYLFRKEGQNVTLSCEQNLNHDAMYWYRQDPGQGLRLIYYSQIVNDFQKGDIAEGYSVSREKKESFPLTVTSAQKNPTAFYLCASSRGQGSTYGYTFGSGTRLTVV.

The V call is TRBV28, the J call TRBJ1-1; 8 bases are a match to TRBD1. From germline, CDR1 is MDHEN and CDR2 SYDVKM. This CDR3 contains 15 residues. J lost 1 base, V lost 1 base, and 2 bases had no gene match. Here the CDR3 reads CASSLLTGANTEAFF. The CDR3 coding sequence is TGTGCCAGCAGTTTATTGACAGGGGCGAACACTGAAGCTTTCTTT.

The rearrangement links TRBV18 to TRBJ2-2, with TRBD1 matching 7 bases. Per germline, CDR1 KGHSH and CDR2 LQKENI. After removal of 9 bases from V and 5 bases from J, the junction contained 9 bases not matched to a gene. The CDR3 covers 14 residues. CDR3 loop: CASQIGRGTGELFF. In DNA, the CDR3 is TGTGCCAGTCAAATCGGCAGGGGGACCGGGGAGCTGTTTTTT.

The chain couples TRBV2 to TRBJ2-7, with D hard to call. CDR3 length: 12 amino acids. Per germline, CDR1 SNHLY and CDR2 FYNNEI. V was cut by 7 bases and J by 3 bases, with 10 bases left in between. The CDR3 sequence is CASMLGLYEQYF. The CDR3 coding sequence is TGTGCCAGCATGTTAGGGCTCTACGAGCAGTACTTC.

For this clone: A much larger clone lies one base from this, so it may be a read error. This CDR3 is missing its conserved last phenylalanine or tryptophan, likely due to a read error. The CDR3 sequence: CASSLLTESEAFC. The CDR3 DNA follows: TGTGCCAGCAGCCTACTGACAGAAAGTGAAGCTTTCTGT. The chain carries TRBV7-6 and TRBJ1-1, with D perhaps TRBD1 (5 bases). V lost 5 bases and J lost 7, with 14 bases in between. CDR1 is SGHVS, CDR2 FNYEAQ, per germline. The CDR3 has 13 amino acids.

The chain carries TRBV2 and TRBJ2-2; 8 bases align to TRBD1. This CDR3 is 14 amino acids long. Germline values: CDR1 SNHLY, CDR2 FYNNEI. V lost 3 bases to trimming and J lost 4 bases; unmatched junction nucleotides: 1. CDR3 in amino acids: CASSETGATGELFF. CDR3 in DNA: TGTGCCAGCAGTGAGACAGGGGCCACCGGGGAGCTGTTTTTT. The full variable domain, rest sourced from reference TRBV2 and TRBJ2-2, is EPEVTQTPSHQVTQMGQEVILRCVPISNHLYFYWYRQILGQKVEFLVSFYNNEISEKSEIFDDQFSVERPDGSNFTLKIRSTKLEDSAMYFCASSETGATGELFFGEGSRLTVL.

The chain combines TRBV4-2 with TRBJ2-2, with 12 positions matching TRBD2. The CDR3 has 15 residues. Germline assignment: CDR1 LGHNA and CDR2 YNFKEQ. V gave up 6 bases and J gave up 6 bases; unmatched junction bases: 5. CDR3 protein: CASSRLAGAPGELFF. As DNA, the CDR3 is TGTGCCAGCAGTCGACTAGCGGGAGCCCCCGGGGAGCTGTTTTTT.

The gene calls are TRBV7-9 and TRBJ1-5, with TRBD1 matching 8 bases. The CDR3 totals 14 residues. Germline V gene data show CDR1 as SEHNR and CDR2 as FQNEAQ (reference sequence). With 8 bases clipped from V and 1 base from J, the junction kept 4 bases outside the gene matches. The CDR3 DNA reads as TGTGCCAGCGGTGACAGGGGCAGCAATCAGCCCCAGCATTTT. This codes for CASGDRGSNQPQHF.

This chain connects TRBV9 to TRBJ2-5, with 9 nucleotides matching TRBD1. After removal of 4 bases from V and 5 bases from J, the junction contained 12 bases not matched to a gene. The CDR3 runs to 16 residues. Germline-derived CDR1 and CDR2 are SGDLS and YYNGEE. DNA for the CDR3: TGTGCCAGCAGCTACACCGCCGGGACAGGGCCTGAGACCCAGTACTTC. The encoded protein is CASSYTAGTGPETQYF.

The chain links TRBV30 to TRBJ2-7; 8 bases line up with TRBD1. The CDR3 spans 16 residues. From germline, CDR1 is GTSNPN and CDR2 SVGIG (reference sequence). Germline trimming cut 1 base from V and 1 base from J; bases unmatched to any gene: 9. CDR3 DNA sequence: TGTGCCTGGAGTGGGGCCGGACAGGGTGTTTCCTACGAGCAGTACTTC. Translating gives CAWSGAGQGVSYEQYF.

The rearrangement uses TRBV5-5 and TRBJ2-7, with D possibly being TRBD1 (5 bases). Germline V CDR1 and CDR2: SGHKS, YYEKEE (reference sequence). Trimming pared 4 bases from V and 1 base from J, leaving 21 bases between. The length of the CDR3 is 17 residues. The CDR3 here is CASSGGGVVAGSYEQYF. The CDR3 nucleotides read TGTGCCAGCAGCGGCGGTGGCGTGGTAGCAGGGTCCTACGAGCAGTACTTC. Supplemented by reference TRBV5-5 and TRBJ2-7, the full variable domain reads DAGVTQSPTHLIKTRGQQVTLRCSPISGHKSVSWYQQVLGQGPQFIFQYYEKEERGRGNFPDRFSARQFPNYSSELNVNALLLGDSALYLCASSGGGVVAGSYEQYFGPGTRLTVT.

The chain carries TRBV6-5 and TRBJ1-3; D call uncertain. Germline-derived CDR1 and CDR2 are MNHEY and SVGAGI. The CDR3 runs to 11 residues. Trimming pared 6 bases from V and 4 bases from J, leaving 4 bases between. The CDR3 loop is CASRVGNTIYF. CDR3 in DNA: TGTGCCAGCAGGGTGGGAAACACCATATATTTT.

The V call is TRBV7-9, the J call TRBJ1-5, with D maybe TRBD1 (6 bases). This CDR3 spans 16 amino acids. Germline CDR1 is SEHNR and CDR2 is FQNEAQ (reference sequence). V was pared by 5 bases and J by 4 bases, with 18 bases between. CDR3 loop: CASSPRGQGPNQPQHF. Written as DNA, the CDR3 is TGTGCCAGCAGCCCCCGGGGGCAGGGACCTAATCAGCCCCAGCATTTT. Full variable domain (missing parts from reference TRBV7-9 and TRBJ1-5): DTGVSQNPRHKITKRGQNVTFRCDPISEHNRLYWYRQTLGQGPEFLTYFQNEAQLEKSRLLSDRFSAERPKGSFSTLEIQRTEQGDSAMYLCASSPRGQGPNQPQHFGDGTRLSIL.

V usage is TRBV4-1 and J usage is TRBJ2-3; 7 bases are a match to TRBD2. CDR1 is MGHRA and CDR2 is YSYEKL in the germline V gene. This CDR3 has 15 amino acids. V was pared by 0 bases and J by 7 bases, with 7 bases of the junction left unmatched. CDR3 sequence: CASSQDPGGRNTQYF. CDR3 in DNA: TGCGCCAGCAGCCAAGACCCGGGAGGTCGAAATACGCAGTATTTT.

This chain joins TRBV10-3 and TRBJ2-5; possibly TRBD1 for D (6 bases). Per the germline V gene, CDR1 is ENHRY and CDR2 is SYGVKD. V lost 4 bases, J lost 0 bases, and 12 bases lay in between. The CDR3 runs 15 residues. CDR3 bases: TGTGCCATCAGTGCCACCCGGGACAACCAAGAGACCCAGTACTTC. Translation: CAISATRDNQETQYF.

This sequence joins TRBV7-2 and TRBJ2-1, with D possibly being TRBD1 or TRBD2 (5 bases each). CDR1 and CDR2 (germline): SGHTA, FQGNSA. V was clipped by 3 bases and J by 5 bases, with 14 bases between them. CDR3 length equals 15 residues. CDR3 sequence: CASSFSGRNNNEQFF. The CDR3 DNA sequence: TGTGCCAGCAGCTTTTCGGGACGAAATAACAATGAGCAGTTCTTC.

Only a few counts were recorded for this clone. The chain uses TRBV5-1 and TRBJ2-1, with TRBD2 identical over 12 bases. The CDR3 runs 16 residues. Germline V gene sequence: CDR1 SGHRS, CDR2 YFSETQ. The V gene end was trimmed by 0 bases and the J gene end by 2 bases; junction bases not matched to a gene: 0. CDR3 bases: TGCGCCAGCAGCTTGGGACTAGCGGGAGCCTACAATGAGCAGTTCTTC. Its protein product is CASSLGLAGAYNEQFF.

This clone was picked up a small number of times. The chain uses TRBV27 and TRBJ1-1; D is unresolved. The germline V and J ends were trimmed by 0 bases and 5 bases, with 25 bases remaining between them. The CDR3 extends over 19 amino acids. The germline V gene encodes CDR1 MNHEY and CDR2 SMNVEV (reference sequence). The CDR3 region is CASSLSAWSSVIRLTEAFF. The CDR3 bases are TGTGCCAGCAGTTTATCCGCTTGGTCGAGTGTAATTCGCCTAACTGAAGCTTTCTTT.

The rearrangement links TRBV4-1 to TRBJ2-1, with D tentatively TRBD2 (8 bases). Germline-derived CDR1 and CDR2 are MGHRA and YSYEKL. The CDR3 contains 21 residues. The germline V and J ends were trimmed by 2 bases and 5 bases, with 31 bases remaining between them. The CDR3 is CASSQSPFDRVRWREDNEQFF. CDR3 coding DNA: TGCGCCAGCAGCCAATCACCTTTCGACAGGGTGCGATGGCGGGAGGACAATGAGCAGTTCTTC.